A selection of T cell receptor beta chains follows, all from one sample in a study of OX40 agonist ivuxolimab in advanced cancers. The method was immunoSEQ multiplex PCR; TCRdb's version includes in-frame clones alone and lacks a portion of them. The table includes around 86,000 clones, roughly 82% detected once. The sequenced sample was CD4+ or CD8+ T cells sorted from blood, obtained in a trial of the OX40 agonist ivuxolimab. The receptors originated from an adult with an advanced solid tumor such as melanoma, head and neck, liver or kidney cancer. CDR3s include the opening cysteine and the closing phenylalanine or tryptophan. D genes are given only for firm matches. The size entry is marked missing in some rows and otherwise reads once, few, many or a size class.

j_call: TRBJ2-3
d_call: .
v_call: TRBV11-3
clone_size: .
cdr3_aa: CASSLQGTDTQYF
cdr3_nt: TGTGCCAGCAGCTTACAGGGAACAGATACGCAGTATTTT

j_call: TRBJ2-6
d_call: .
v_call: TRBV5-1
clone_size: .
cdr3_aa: CASSLVSSGANVLTF
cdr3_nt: TGCGCCAGCAGCTTGGTTAGCTCTGGGGCCAACGTCCTGACTTTC

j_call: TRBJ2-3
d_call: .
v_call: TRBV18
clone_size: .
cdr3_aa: CASSPQDGVGDTQYF
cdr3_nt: TGTGCCAGCTCACCACAGGACGGGGTAGGAGATACGCAGTATTTT

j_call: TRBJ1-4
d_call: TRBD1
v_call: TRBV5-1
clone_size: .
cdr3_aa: CASSLDRGGEKLFF
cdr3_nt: TGCGCCAGCAGCTTGGACAGGGGAGGAGAAAAACTGTTTTTT

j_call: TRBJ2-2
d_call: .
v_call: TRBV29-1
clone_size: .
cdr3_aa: CSAKVVSAGELFF
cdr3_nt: TGCAGTGCTAAGGTTGTGTCGGCCGGGGAGCTGTTTTTT

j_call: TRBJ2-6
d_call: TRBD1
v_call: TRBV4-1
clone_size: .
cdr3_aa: CASRRTGGTGANVLTF
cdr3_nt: TGCGCCAGCAGGCGGACAGGGGGAACCGGGGCCAACGTCCTGACTTTC

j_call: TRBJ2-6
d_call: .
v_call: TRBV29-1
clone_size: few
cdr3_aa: CSVSRQRTTGANVLTF
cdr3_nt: TGCAGCGTTAGCAGACAGAGAACGACTGGGGCCAACGTCCTGACTTTC

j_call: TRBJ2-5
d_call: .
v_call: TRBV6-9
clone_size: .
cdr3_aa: CASSYSRGTPRELTQYF
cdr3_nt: TGTGCCAGCAGTTATTCGCGTGGGACCCCAAGAGAGCTCACCCAGTACTTC

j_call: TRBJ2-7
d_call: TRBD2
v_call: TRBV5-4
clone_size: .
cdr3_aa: CASSPRGGASYEQYF
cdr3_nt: TGTGCCAGCAGCCCACGCGGGGGGGCCTCCTACGAGCAGTACTTC

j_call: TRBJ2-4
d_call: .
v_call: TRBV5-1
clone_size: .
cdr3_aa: CASSLEGDAKNIQYF
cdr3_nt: TGCGCCAGCAGCTTGGAAGGGGATGCCAAAAACATTCAGTACTTC

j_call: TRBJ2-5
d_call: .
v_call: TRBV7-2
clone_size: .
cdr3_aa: CASSSTSEGGETQYF
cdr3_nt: TGTGCCAGCAGCTCGACTAGTGAGGGCGGAGAGACCCAGTACTTC

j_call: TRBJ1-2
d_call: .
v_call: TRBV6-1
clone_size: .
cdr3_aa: CASSEDIKGLTGYTF
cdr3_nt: TGTGCCAGCAGTGAAGATATAAAGGGTCTGACGGGCTACACCTTC

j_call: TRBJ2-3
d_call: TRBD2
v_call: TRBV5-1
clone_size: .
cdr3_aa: CASSLGASGGTDTQYF
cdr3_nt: TGCGCCAGCAGCTTGGGGGCTAGCGGGGGCACAGATACGCAGTATTTT

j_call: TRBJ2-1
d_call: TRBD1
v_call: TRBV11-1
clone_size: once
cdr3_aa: CASSHRDRGYNEQFF
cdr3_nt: TGTGCCAGCAGCCACAGGGACAGGGGTTACAATGAGCAGTTCTTC

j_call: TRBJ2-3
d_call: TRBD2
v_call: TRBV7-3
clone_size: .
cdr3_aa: CASSPSGGGSKDTQYF
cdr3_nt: TGTGCCAGCAGCCCTTCGGGCGGGGGTTCCAAAGATACGCAGTATTTT

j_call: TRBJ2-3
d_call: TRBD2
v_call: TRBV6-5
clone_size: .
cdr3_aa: CASSYSGLAADTQYF
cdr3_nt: TGTGCCAGCAGTTACTCGGGACTAGCAGCAGATACGCAGTATTTT

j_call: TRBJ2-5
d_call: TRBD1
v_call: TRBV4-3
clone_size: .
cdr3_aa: CASSQGGDRGRETQYF
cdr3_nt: TGCGCCAGCAGCCAAGGGGGGGACAGGGGACGAGAGACCCAGTACTTC

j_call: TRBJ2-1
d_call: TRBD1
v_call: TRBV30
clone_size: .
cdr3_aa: CAWSPGQGNNEQFF
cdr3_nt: TGTGCCTGGAGTCCGGGACAGGGTAATAATGAGCAGTTCTTC

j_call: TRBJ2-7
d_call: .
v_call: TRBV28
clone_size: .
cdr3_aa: CASKRGPYEQYF
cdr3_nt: TGTGCCAGCAAGAGGGGCCCCTACGAGCAGTACTTC

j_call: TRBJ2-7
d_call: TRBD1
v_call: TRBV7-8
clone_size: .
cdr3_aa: CASSLTGTGDGEQYF
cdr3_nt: TGTGCCAGCAGCCTGACCGGGACAGGGGACGGGGAGCAGTACTTC

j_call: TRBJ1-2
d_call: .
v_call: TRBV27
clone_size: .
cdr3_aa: CASIYLYGYTF
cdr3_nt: TGTGCCAGCATTTACCTCTATGGCTACACCTTC

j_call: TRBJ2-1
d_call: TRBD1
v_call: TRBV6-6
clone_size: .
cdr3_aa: CASTGRQGLYNEQFF
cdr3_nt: TGTGCCTCAACTGGGAGACAGGGTCTATACAATGAGCAGTTCTTC

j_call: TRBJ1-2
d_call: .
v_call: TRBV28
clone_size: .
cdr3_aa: CASRTNRPQVYTF
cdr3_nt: TGTGCCAGCAGGACTAACAGGCCTCAGGTCTACACCTTC

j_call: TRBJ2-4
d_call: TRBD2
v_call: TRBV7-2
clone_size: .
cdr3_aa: CASSLPLAEAKNIQYF
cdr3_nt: TGTGCCAGCAGCTTACCACTAGCGGAAGCCAAAAACATTCAGTACTTC

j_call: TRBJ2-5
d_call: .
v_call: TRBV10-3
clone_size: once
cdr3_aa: CAISESIQGRQETQYF
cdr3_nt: TGTGCCATCAGTGAGTCGATCCAGGGAAGGCAAGAGACCCAGTACTTC

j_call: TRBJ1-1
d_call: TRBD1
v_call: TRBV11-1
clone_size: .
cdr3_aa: CASSRGQLMNTEAFF
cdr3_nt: TGTGCCAGCAGCAGGGGACAGCTAATGAACACTGAAGCTTTCTTT

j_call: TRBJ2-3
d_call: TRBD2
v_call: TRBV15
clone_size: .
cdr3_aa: CATSKGASGVTDTQYF
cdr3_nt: TGTGCCACCAGCAAGGGCGCTAGCGGGGTCACAGATACGCAGTATTTT

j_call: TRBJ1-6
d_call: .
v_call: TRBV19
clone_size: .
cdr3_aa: CASSTHKGPRQPLHF
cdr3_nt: TGTGCCAGTAGCACCCACAAGGGGCCCCGTCAACCCCTCCACTTT

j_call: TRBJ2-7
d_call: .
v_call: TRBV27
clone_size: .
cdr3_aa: CASSRPGTNEQYF
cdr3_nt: TGTGCCAGCAGTCGCCCTGGGACAAACGAGCAGTACTTC

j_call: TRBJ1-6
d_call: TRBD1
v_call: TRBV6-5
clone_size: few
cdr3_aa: CASRAGTGDSPLHF
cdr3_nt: TGTGCCAGCAGAGCCGGGACAGGAGATTCACCCCTCCACTTT

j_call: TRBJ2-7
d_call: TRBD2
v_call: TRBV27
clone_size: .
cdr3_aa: CASNPRGGLAPTYEQYF
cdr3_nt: TGTGCCAGCAATCCTAGGGGGGGACTAGCGCCCACCTACGAGCAGTACTTC

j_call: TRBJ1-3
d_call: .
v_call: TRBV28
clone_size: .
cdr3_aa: CASTLGEGAGNTIYF
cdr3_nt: TGTGCCAGCACCCTTGGAGAAGGGGCGGGAAACACCATATATTTT

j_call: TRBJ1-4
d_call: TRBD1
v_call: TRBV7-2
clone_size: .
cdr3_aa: CASSLRGRVFEKLFF
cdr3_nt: TGTGCCAGCAGCCTCAGGGGGAGGGTCTTTGAAAAACTGTTTTTT

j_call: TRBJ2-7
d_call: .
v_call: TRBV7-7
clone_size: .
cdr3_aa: CASSQLRRGPSSYEQYF
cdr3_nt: TGTGCCAGCAGCCAACTAAGGCGGGGCCCCAGCTCCTACGAGCAGTACTTC

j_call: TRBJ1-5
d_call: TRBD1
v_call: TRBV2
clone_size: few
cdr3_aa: CASSEQGAPNQPQHF
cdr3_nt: TGTGCCAGCAGTGAACAGGGGGCCCCTAATCAGCCCCAGCATTTT

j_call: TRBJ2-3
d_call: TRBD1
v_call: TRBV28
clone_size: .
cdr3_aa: CASSIDRVDTDTQYF
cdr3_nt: TGTGCCAGCAGTATTGACAGGGTGGACACAGATACGCAGTATTTT

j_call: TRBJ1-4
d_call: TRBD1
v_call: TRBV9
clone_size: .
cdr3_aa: CASSADRGGEKLFF
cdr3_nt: TGTGCCAGCAGCGCGGACAGGGGTGGAGAAAAACTGTTTTTT

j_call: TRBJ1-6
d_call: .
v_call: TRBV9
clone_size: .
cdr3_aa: CASSVASSPLHF
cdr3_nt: TGTGCCAGCAGCGTAGCTAGCTCACCCCTCCACTTT